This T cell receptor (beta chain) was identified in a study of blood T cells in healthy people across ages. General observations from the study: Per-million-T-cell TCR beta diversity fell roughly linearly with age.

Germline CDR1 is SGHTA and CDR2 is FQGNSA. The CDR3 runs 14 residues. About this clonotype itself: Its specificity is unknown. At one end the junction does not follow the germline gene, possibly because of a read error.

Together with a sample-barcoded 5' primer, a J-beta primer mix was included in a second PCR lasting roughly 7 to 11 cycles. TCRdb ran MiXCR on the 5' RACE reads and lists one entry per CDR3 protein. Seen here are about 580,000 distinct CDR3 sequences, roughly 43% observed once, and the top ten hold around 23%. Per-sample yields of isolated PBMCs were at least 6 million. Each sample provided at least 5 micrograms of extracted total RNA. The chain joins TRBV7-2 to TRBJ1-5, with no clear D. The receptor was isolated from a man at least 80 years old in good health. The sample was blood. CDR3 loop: CAGSHLAPNQPQHF. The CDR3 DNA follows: TGTGCCGGCAGCCACCTGGCTCCCAATCAGCCCCAGCATTTT. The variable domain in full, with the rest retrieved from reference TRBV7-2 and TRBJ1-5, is GAGVSQSPSNKVTEKGKDVELRCDPISGHTALYWYRQSLGQGLEFLIYFQGNSAPDKSGLPSDRFSAERTGGSVSTLTIQRTQQEDSAVYLCAGSHLAPNQPQHFGDGTRLSIL.